This T cell receptor beta chain comes out of a study of T-cell reconstitution after alpha-beta-depleted transplantation in children. Preparation of the TCRbeta library used unique molecular identifiers. In TCRdb, the PCR reads were re-called with MiXCR into one record per CDR3 protein. This table holds about 76,000 distinct CDR3 sequences, around 14% found once. Worth noting for this clonotype: Antigen specificity is unknown.

The CDR3 extends over 15 amino acids. CDR1 is SGDLS and CDR2 is YYNGEE in the germline V gene. Germline trimming cut 2 bases from V and 3 bases from J; bases unmatched to any gene: 6. General observations from the study: Expanded graft clones numbering several hundred reportedly gave rise to alpha-beta T cells about two months after transplant. A year post-transplant, T-cell counts and diversity derived mostly from newly produced T cells.

The clonotype originates from a male patient between 2 and 15 years old who had a stem cell transplant for acute lymphoblastic leukemia, so the T cells may come from the graft donor. The sequencing here drew on PBMCs, mostly from graft donor cells, taken 180 days after TCRalphabeta/CD19-depleted stem cell transplant. V usage is TRBV9 and J usage is TRBJ2-7; 9 positions agree with TRBD2. CDR3 loop: CASSVSGTSRYEQYF. The CDR3 DNA reads TGTGCCAGCAGCGTCTCCGGGACTAGCCGCTACGAGCAGTACTTC. The entire variable domain, with the rest obtained from reference TRBV9 and TRBJ2-7, is as follows: DSGVTQTPKHLITATGQRVTLRCSPRSGDLSVYWYQQSLDQGLQFLIQYYNGEERAKGNILERFSAQQFPDLHSELNLSSLELGDSALYFCASSVSGTSRYEQYFGPGTRLTVT.